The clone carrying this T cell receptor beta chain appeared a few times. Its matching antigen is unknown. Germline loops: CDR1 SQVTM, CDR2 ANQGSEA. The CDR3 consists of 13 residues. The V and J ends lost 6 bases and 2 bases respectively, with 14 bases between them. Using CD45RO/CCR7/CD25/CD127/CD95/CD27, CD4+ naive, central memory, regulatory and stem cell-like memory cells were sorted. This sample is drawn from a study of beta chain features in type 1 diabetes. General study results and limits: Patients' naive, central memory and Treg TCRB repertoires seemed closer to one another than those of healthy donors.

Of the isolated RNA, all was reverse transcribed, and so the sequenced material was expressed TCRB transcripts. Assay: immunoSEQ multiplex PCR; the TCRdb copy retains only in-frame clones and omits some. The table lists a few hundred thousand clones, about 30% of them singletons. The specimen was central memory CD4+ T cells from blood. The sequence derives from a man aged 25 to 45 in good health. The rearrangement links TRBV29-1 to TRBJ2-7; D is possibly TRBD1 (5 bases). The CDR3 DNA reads TGCAGCGTGAAAGGCAGGGCAACCTACGAGCAGTACTTC. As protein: CSVKGRATYEQYF.